These 14 T cell receptor beta chains came from one sample sequenced in a study of OX40 agonist ivuxolimab in advanced cancers. Method: immunoSEQ multiplex PCR; TCRdb's copy keeps in-frame clones and lacks some. This sample has more than 45,000 clones, with about 85% found just once. The source was CD4+ or CD8+ T cells sorted from blood, collected in a trial of the OX40 agonist ivuxolimab. The receptors were gathered from an adult with an advanced solid tumor such as melanoma, head and neck, liver or kidney cancer.

This chain links TRBV5-6 with TRBJ2-5, with unresolved D. This CDR3 has 12 amino acids. Germline V gene data show CDR1 as SGHDT and CDR2 as YYEEEE. V was trimmed by 2 bases and J by 5 bases, leaving 7 bases between them. The CDR3 DNA reads as TGTGCCAGCAGCTTTATAGGGGAGACCCAGTACTTC. This encodes CASSFIGETQYF.

This clone was counted a few times. The CDR3 loop is CASSLGLGNQPQHF. Here the CDR3 DNA reads TGTGCCAGCAGCTTAGGGTTGGGCAATCAGCCCCAGCATTTT. The rearrangement joins TRBV5-6 to TRBJ1-5; D gene uncertain. From germline, CDR1 is SGHDT and CDR2 YYEEEE. This CDR3 spans 14 amino acids. V gave up 2 bases and J gave up 2 bases, with 8 bases separating them.

This rearrangement joins TRBV4-1 to TRBJ2-7; 7 nucleotides line up with TRBD1. The CDR3 runs to 16 residues. Germline V CDR1 and CDR2: MGHRA, YSYEKL. Germline trimming cut 1 base from V and 3 bases from J; bases unmatched to any gene: 9. CDR3: CASSQAPWTGHYEQYF. CDR3 nucleotides: TGCGCCAGCAGCCAAGCGCCCTGGACAGGCCACTACGAGCAGTACTTC.

The V and J genes are TRBV30 and TRBJ2-1; D unresolved. V was clipped by 0 bases and J by 4 bases, with 7 bases between them. Per the germline V gene, CDR1 is GTSNPN and CDR2 is SVGIG (reference sequence). The CDR3 sequence is 13 residues long. The CDR3, as DNA: TGTGCCTGGAGTGTAACTCCATACAATGAGCAGTTCTTC. It translates to CAWSVTPYNEQFF.

The chain has TRBV28 and TRBJ2-5; D gene uncertain. There are 15 residues in the CDR3. Germline assignment: CDR1 MDHEN and CDR2 SYDVKM. Between the trimmed V and J ends, which lost 4 bases and 4 bases, there was a span of 16 bases. The CDR3 coding sequence is TGTGCCAGCAGTTCCCCCCTAGGCCGGAGAGAGACCCAGTACTTC. This codes for CASSSPLGRRETQYF.

This chain links TRBV6-1 with TRBJ2-3; D may be TRBD1 (6 bases). The V gene's germline CDR1 is MNHNS and CDR2 SASEGT. V dropped 4 bases and J dropped 5 bases, with 13 bases sitting between them. The CDR3 length is 14 residues. Here the CDR3 reads CASSVTGDLDTQYF. The CDR3 bases are TGTGCCAGCAGTGTGACAGGAGATCTAGATACGCAGTATTTT.

The chain combines TRBV28 with TRBJ2-5; no definite D call. V lost 11 bases, J lost 7 bases, and 20 bases lay in between. The germline CDR1 and CDR2 sequences are MDHEN and SYDVKM. This CDR3 contains 13 residues. As DNA, the CDR3 is TGTGCCGGCGGAACCCAGGCTAAAGGGACCCAGTACTTC. Its protein product is CAGGTQAKGTQYF.

This clone showed up just a few times. The V call is TRBV7-9, the J call TRBJ1-2, with D maybe TRBD1 (6 bases). The germline V gene has CDR1 SEHNR and CDR2 FQNEAQ (reference sequence). Trimming left V 5 bases short and J 6 bases short, with 19 bases between. This CDR3 has 15 residues. CDR3 nucleotide sequence: TGTGCCAGCAGCCCCCAGACAGGCCGGGGCGATGGCTACACCTTC. Residues: CASSPQTGRGDGYTF.

The V gene is TRBV2, the J gene TRBJ2-1; TRBD2 matches at 10 bases. Germline CDR1 SNHLY, CDR2 FYNNEI. Trimming removed 5 bases from V and 4 bases from J; junction bases left unmatched: 8. This CDR3 comprises 16 residues. The CDR3 region is CASSPWTSGQYNEQFF. DNA of the CDR3: TGTGCCAGCAGTCCCTGGACTAGCGGACAATACAATGAGCAGTTCTTC.

The chain has TRBV14 and TRBJ1-3; perhaps TRBD1 as D (5 bases). Trimming removed 4 bases from V and 3 bases from J, with 19 bases in between. Per germline, CDR1 SGHDN and CDR2 FVKESK. CDR3 length equals 17 residues. The CDR3 nucleotides read TGTGCCAGCAGCCCCTACCGTATCGGGACGGGTGGAAACACCATATATTTT. Amino acid sequence: CASSPYRIGTGGNTIYF.

This chain links TRBV5-6 with TRBJ1-2, with D possibly TRBD1 on 6 matching bases. The CDR3 consists of 12 residues. CDR1 and CDR2 (germline): SGHDT, YYEEEE. Trimming pared 5 bases from V and 11 bases from J, leaving 16 bases between. CDR3 in DNA: TGTGCCAGCAGTCTTACAGGGATGAGATACACCTTC. This translates into CASSLTGMRYTF.

The V call is TRBV6-1, the J call TRBJ2-7; D might be TRBD1 (6 bases). The CDR3 has 16 residues. CDR1 is MNHNS and CDR2 is SASEGT in the germline V gene. V dropped 1 base and J dropped 4 bases, with 17 bases sitting between them. The CDR3: CASSEGWAGESYEQYF. The CDR3, as DNA: TGTGCCAGCAGTGAAGGATGGGCAGGGGAAAGTTACGAGCAGTACTTC.

This clone was seen more than once but under ten times. In the same sample, other DNA sequences code for this CDR3. The chain combines TRBV5-1 with TRBJ1-5; D possibly corresponds to TRBD1 (5 bases). CDR1 is SGHRS, CDR2 YFSETQ, per germline. The CDR3 length is 13 residues. Trimming pared 0 bases from V and 6 bases from J, leaving 7 bases between. CDR3 DNA: TGCGCCAGCAGCTTGGGCCAGGGTCAGCCCCAGCATTTT. It encodes CASSLGQGQPQHF.

The chain carries TRBV9 and TRBJ2-1; no clear D gene. Trimming shortened V by 0 bases and J by 9 bases, and 7 bases separated the two germline ends. The CDR3 is 12 amino acids. CDR1 SGDLS and CDR2 YYNGEE come from the germline V gene. CDR3 in DNA: TGTGCCAGCAGCGTAGAAGCTACTGAGCAGTTCTTC. Translation gives CASSVEATEQFF.